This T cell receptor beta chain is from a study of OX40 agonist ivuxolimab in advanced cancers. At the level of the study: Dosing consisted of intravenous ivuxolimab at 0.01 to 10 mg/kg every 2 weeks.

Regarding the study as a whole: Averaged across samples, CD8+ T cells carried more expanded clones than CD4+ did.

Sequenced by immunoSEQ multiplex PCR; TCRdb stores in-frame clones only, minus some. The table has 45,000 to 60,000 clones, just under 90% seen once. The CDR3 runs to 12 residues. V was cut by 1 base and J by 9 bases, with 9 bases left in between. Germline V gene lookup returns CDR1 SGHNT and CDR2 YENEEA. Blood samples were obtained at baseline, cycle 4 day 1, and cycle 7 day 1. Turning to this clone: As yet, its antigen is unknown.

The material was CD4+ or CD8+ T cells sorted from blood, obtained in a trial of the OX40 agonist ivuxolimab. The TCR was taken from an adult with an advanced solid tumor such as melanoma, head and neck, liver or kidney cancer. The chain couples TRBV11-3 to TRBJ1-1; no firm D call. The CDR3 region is CASSLGLSQAFF. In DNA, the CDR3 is TGTGCCAGCAGCTTAGGGCTGAGTCAAGCTTTCTTT.